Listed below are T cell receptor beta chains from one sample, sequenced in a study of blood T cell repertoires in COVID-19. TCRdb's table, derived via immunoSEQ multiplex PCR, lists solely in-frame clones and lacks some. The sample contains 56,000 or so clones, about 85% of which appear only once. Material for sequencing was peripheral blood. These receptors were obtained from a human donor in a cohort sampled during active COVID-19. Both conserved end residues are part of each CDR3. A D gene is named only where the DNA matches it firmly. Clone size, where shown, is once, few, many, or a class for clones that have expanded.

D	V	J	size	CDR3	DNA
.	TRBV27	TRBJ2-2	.	CASSYRQRWGELFF	TGTGCCAGCAGTTACAGACAGAGATGGGGGGAGCTGTTTTTT
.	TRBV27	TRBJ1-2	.	CASSLLGAGTSSWGYTF	TGTGCCAGCAGTTTATTGGGGGCCGGGACGTCTTCTTGGGGCTACACCTTC
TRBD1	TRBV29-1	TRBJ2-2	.	CSVRTGTGGTGELFF	TGCAGCGTCCGAACCGGGACAGGGGGCACCGGGGAGCTGTTTTTT
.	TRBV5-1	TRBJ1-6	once	CASSLGGRGGSPLHF	TGCGCCAGCAGCTTGGGAGGGAGGGGTGGTTCACCCCTCCACTTT
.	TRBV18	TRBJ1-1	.	CASSELNTEAFF	TGTGCCAGCTCGGAGTTGAACACTGAAGCTTTCTTT
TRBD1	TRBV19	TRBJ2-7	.	CASSIGQGVSYEQYF	TGTGCCAGTAGTATCGGACAGGGGGTCTCCTACGAGCAGTACTTC
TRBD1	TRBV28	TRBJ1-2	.	CASSLWPTGGRGYTF	TGTGCCAGCAGTTTATGGCCCACAGGGGGCAGGGGCTACACCTTC
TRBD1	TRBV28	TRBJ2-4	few	CASSLGTVAKNIQYF	TGTGCCAGCAGTCTCGGGACAGTAGCCAAAAACATTCAGTACTTC
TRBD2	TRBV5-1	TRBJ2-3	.	CASSYGTSEDTQYF	TGCGCCAGCAGCTACGGGACTAGCGAAGATACGCAGTATTTT
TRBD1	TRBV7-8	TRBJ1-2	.	CASSLGQGIAGYTF	TGTGCCAGCAGCTTAGGACAGGGGATAGCTGGCTACACCTTC
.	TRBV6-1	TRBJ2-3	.	CASSEAIGGGGTDTQYF	TGTGCCAGCAGTGAAGCCATAGGGGGGGGAGGCACAGATACGCAGTATTTT
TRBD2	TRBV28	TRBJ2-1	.	CASSRGLAGEQFF	TGTGCCAGCAGCAGGGGACTAGCGGGTGAGCAGTTCTTC
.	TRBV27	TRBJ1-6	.	CASSFVASSYNSPLHF	TGTGCCAGCAGTTTCGTGGCCAGCTCCTATAATTCACCCCTCCACTTT
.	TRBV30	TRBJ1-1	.	CAWRVGMNTEAFF	TGTGCCTGGAGGGTCGGGATGAACACTGAAGCTTTCTTT
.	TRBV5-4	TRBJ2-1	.	CASSSGNHGGVEQFF	TGTGCCAGCAGCTCCGGGAATCACGGCGGGGTTGAGCAGTTCTTC
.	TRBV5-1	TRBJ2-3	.	CASSQGEADTQYF	TGCGCCAGCAGCCAGGGTGAGGCAGATACGCAGTATTTT
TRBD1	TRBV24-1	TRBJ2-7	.	CATSDSRTGESYEQYF	TGTGCCACCAGTGACTCCAGGACAGGAGAATCATACGAGCAGTACTTC
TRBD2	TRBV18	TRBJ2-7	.	CASSPLPGTSSYEQYF	TGTGCCAGCTCACCACTGCCCGGGACTAGCTCCTACGAGCAGTACTTC
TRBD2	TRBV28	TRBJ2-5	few	CASSPGTSLGVQETQYF	TGTGCCAGCAGTCCCGGGACTAGCTTGGGGGTCCAAGAGACCCAGTACTTC
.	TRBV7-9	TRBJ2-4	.	CASSSPPQELAKNIQYF	TGTGCCAGCAGCAGCCCGCCACAGGAACTAGCCAAAAACATTCAGTACTTC
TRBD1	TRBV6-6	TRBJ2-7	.	CASSYGPGQGGYEQYF	TGTGCCAGCAGTTACGGACCGGGACAGGGGGGTTACGAGCAGTACTTC
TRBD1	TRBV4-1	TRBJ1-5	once	CASSQDGQGLDSNQPQHF	TGCGCCAGCAGCCAAGATGGACAGGGGCTAGATAGCAATCAGCCCCAGCATTTT
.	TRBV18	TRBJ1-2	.	CASSHTELQRNYGYTF	TGTGCCAGCTCACACACCGAGCTACAGAGAAACTATGGCTACACCTTC
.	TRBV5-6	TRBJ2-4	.	CASSPPPPTQNIQYF	TGTGCCAGCAGCCCTCCCCCCCCCACACAAAACATTCAGTACTTC
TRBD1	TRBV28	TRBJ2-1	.	CASSFPSGGTAYNEQFF	TGTGCCAGCAGTTTCCCCTCCGGTGGGACAGCCTACAATGAGCAGTTCTTC
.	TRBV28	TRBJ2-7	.	CASRPTGHEQYF	TGTGCCAGCAGACCCACAGGGCACGAGCAGTACTTC
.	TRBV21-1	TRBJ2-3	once	CASSPEPGLAGGPFTDTQYF	TGTGCCAGCAGCCCCGAGCCGGGACTAGCGGGAGGCCCTTTCACAGATACGCAGTATTTT
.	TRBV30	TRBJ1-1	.	CAWSLLGQMNTEAFF	TGTGCCTGGAGTCTACTCGGACAGATGAACACTGAAGCTTTCTTT
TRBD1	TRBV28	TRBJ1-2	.	CAEQGAWGGYTF	TGTGCCGAACAGGGGGCCTGGGGTGGCTACACCTTC
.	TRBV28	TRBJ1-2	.	CASSTGTGRAGYTF	TGTGCCAGCAGTACGGGGACTGGGAGGGCGGGCTACACCTTC
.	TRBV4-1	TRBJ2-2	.	CASSQDSTDPVTGELFF	TGCGCCAGCAGCCAAGATTCGACAGATCCGGTCACCGGGGAGCTGTTTTTT
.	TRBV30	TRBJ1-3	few	CAWGGRALSGNTIYF	TGTGCCTGGGGCGGGAGGGCCCTGTCTGGAAACACCATATATTTT
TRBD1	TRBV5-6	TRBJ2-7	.	CASRSRDRGPEQYF	TGTGCCAGCAGGTCCCGGGACAGGGGGCCTGAGCAGTACTTC
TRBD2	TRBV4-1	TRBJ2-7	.	CASSQEGATSGYSYEQYF	TGCGCCAGCAGCCAAGAGGGGGCAACTAGCGGTTACTCCTACGAGCAGTACTTC
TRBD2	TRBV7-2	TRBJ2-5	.	CASSLVSGRAQTQYF	TGTGCCAGCAGCTTAGTTAGCGGGAGAGCCCAGACCCAGTACTTC
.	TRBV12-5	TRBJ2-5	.	CASGPGRETQYF	TGTGCTAGTGGTCCCGGTCGGGAGACCCAGTACTTC
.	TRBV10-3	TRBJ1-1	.	CAISEGASSPFMNTEAFF	TGTGCCATCAGTGAGGGAGCGAGCTCCCCCTTTATGAACACTGAAGCTTTCTTT
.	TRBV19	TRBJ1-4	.	CASREGGLMEKLFF	TGTGCCAGTAGAGAGGGGGGGCTCATGGAAAAACTGTTTTTT
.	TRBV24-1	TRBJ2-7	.	CATSVGAGDYYEQYF	TGTGCCACCAGTGTCGGGGCAGGGGATTACTACGAGCAGTACTTC
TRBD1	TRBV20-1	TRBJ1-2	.	CSARGPREVTF	TGCAGTGCCAGGGGGCCCCGTGAAGTCACCTTC
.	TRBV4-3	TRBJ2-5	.	CASSQDLSVKTQYF	TGCGCCAGCAGCCAAGATCTATCGGTGAAGACCCAGTACTTC
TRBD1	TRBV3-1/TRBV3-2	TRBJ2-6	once	CASSHGGTGAPLGSGANVLTF	TGTGCCAGCAGCCACGGCGGGACAGGGGCCCCTTTAGGCTCTGGGGCCAACGTCCTGACTTTC
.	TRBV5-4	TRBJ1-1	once	CASSFTGDTEAFF	TGTGCCAGCAGCTTTACGGGGGACACTGAAGCTTTCTTT
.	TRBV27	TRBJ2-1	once	CASSLSRGSSYNEQFF	TGTGCCAGCAGTTTATCGAGGGGGAGCTCCTACAATGAGCAGTTCTTC
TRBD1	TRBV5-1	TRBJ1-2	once	CASSFLQGAQGYTF	TGCGCCAGCAGCTTTTTACAGGGGGCGCAAGGCTACACCTTC
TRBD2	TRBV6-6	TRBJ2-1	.	CASSNSGLAGNNEQFF	TGTGCCAGCAGTAATTCGGGACTAGCGGGAAACAATGAGCAGTTCTTC